This TCR beta chain was retrieved from a study of Ad26.COV2.S vaccination and SARS-CoV-2 variants. The V end was cut by 2 bases, the J end by 5 bases, with 7 bases between. The CDR3 is 13 residues long. Germline V CDR1 and CDR2: SEHNR, FQNEAQ (reference sequence). General study findings and limits: Vaccine recipients posted higher spike-specific TCR breadth than their placebo counterparts.

Repertoires were generated with immunoSEQ multiplex PCR, while TCRdb's copy carries only in-frame clones and drops some. The table has over 90,000 clones, around three quarters seen once. As concerns this clone: Its matching antigen is unknown.

The starting material was peripheral blood, obtained after recovery from COVID-19. The TCR originated in a human donor who had recovered from COVID-19. The chain has TRBV7-9 and TRBJ2-1; D not certain. The CDR3 DNA is TGTGCCAGCAGCTTATACACAGACAATGAGCAGTTCTTC. It yields the protein CASSLYTDNEQFF.